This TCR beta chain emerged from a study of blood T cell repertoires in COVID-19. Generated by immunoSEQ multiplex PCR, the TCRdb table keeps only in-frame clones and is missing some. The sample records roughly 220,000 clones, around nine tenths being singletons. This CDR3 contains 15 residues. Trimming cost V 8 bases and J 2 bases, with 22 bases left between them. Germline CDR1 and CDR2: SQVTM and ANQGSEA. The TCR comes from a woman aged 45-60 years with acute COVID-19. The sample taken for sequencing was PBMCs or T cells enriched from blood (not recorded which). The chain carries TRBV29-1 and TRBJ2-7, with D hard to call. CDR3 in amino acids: CSFPLWATWTYEQYF. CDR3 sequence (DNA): TGCAGCTTTCCCCTCTGGGCCACGTGGACCTACGAGCAGTACTTC.